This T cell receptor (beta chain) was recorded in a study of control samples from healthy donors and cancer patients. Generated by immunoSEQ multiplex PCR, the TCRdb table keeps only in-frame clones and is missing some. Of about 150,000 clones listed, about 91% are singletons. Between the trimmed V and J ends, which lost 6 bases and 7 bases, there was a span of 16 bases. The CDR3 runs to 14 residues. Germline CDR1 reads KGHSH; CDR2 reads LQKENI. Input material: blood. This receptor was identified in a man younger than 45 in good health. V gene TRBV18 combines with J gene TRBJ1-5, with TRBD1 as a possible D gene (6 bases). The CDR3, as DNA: TGTGCCAGCTCTCGCCAGGGGCTTGACCAGCCCCAGCATTTT. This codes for CASSRQGLDQPQHF.